The text below deals with one T cell receptor beta chain. Antigen unknown. The sample belongs to a study of cytomegalovirus exposure and HLA in healthy donors. Study as a whole: As an earlier analysis found, about 179 million T cells yielded about 120 million unique TCR beta sequences. General observations from the study: Reports state that TCR beta sequences accurately predicted most subjects' HLA-A and HLA-B alleles. Reportedly, fewer N-insertions than the approximately 690-donor mean appeared in an Asian-associated ancestry cluster in a later analysis.

V was clipped by 8 bases and J by 3 bases, with 15 bases between them. The CDR3 extends over 14 amino acids. CDR1 is SEHNR, CDR2 FQNEAQ, per germline (reference sequence). Vbeta (60) and Jbeta (13) primers were used in the PCR. Data came from immunoSEQ multiplex PCR; TCRdb stores just in-frame clones and leaves some out. The sample includes some 130,000 clones, about 82% of them seen just once. The J gene is TRBJ2-3, the V gene TRBV7-9, with D perhaps TRBD2 (6 bases). The receptor was isolated from a boy between 5 and 17 years old in good health and CMV-seronegative. Sequenced: PBMCs. CDR3 sequence: CASRGSIVTDTQYF. The CDR3 DNA sequence: TGTGCCAGCCGGGGGTCCATTGTGACAGATACGCAGTATTTT. Based on the CDR3 plus reference TRBV7-9 and TRBJ2-3, the full variable domain is DTGVSQNPRHKITKRGQNVTFRCDPISEHNRLYWYRQTLGQGPEFLTYFQNEAQLEKSRLLSDRFSAERPKGSFSTLEIQRTEQGDSAMYLCASRGSIVTDTQYFGPGTRLTVL.